A selection of T cell receptor beta chains follows, all from one sample in a study of cytotoxic CD8 clonotypes in ibrutinib-treated CLL. Repertoires were generated with immunoSEQ multiplex PCR, while TCRdb's copy carries only in-frame clones and drops some. Of about 300,000 clones listed, about 72% are singletons. The sequencing here drew on PBMCs, taken at disease progression, from a patient treated with ibrutinib. The receptor source for this set is a human donor with chronic lymphocytic leukemia. Each CDR3 is given with its conserved first and last residue. The D gene is left open where the match is weak. The size entry is marked missing in some rows and otherwise reads once, few, many or a size class.

clone size: .; J gene: TRBJ2-7; D gene: .; V gene: TRBV5-4; CDR3 length: 14; CDR3 DNA: TGTGCCAGCAGCTTTGGGGACGGATCCTACGAGCAGTACTTC; CDR3 protein: CASSFGDGSYEQYF
clone size: .; J gene: TRBJ2-3; D gene: .; V gene: TRBV19; CDR3 length: 14; CDR3 DNA: TGTGCCAGTAGTTCTGCTGGAGGCACAGATACGCAGTATTTT; CDR3 protein: CASSSAGGTDTQYF
clone size: .; J gene: TRBJ1-3; D gene: TRBD1; V gene: TRBV5-4; CDR3 length: 14; CDR3 DNA: TGTGCCAGCAGCTTCAGGGGGCCAGGAAACACCATATATTTT; CDR3 protein: CASSFRGPGNTIYF
clone size: .; J gene: TRBJ1-2; D gene: .; V gene: TRBV4-1; CDR3 length: 12; CDR3 DNA: TGCGCCAGCAGCCCCCGGGACCCGGCCTACACCTTC; CDR3 protein: CASSPRDPAYTF
clone size: .; J gene: TRBJ2-7; D gene: TRBD1; V gene: TRBV5-1; CDR3 length: 15; CDR3 DNA: TGCGCCAGCAGCTCCCTAGGGGACAGGGTCTACGAGCAGTACTTC; CDR3 protein: CASSSLGDRVYEQYF
clone size: .; J gene: TRBJ2-7; D gene: .; V gene: TRBV5-1; CDR3 length: 13; CDR3 DNA: TGCGCCAGCAGCTTGGGTAGTACCTCCGAGCAGTACTTC; CDR3 protein: CASSLGSTSEQYF
clone size: .; J gene: TRBJ1-1; D gene: .; V gene: TRBV6-1; CDR3 length: 13; CDR3 DNA: TGTGCCAGCAGTGATTTTCCCGGGCTTGAAGCTTTCTTT; CDR3 protein: CASSDFPGLEAFF
clone size: .; J gene: TRBJ2-5; D gene: .; V gene: TRBV27; CDR3 length: 13; CDR3 DNA: TGTGCCAGCAGTTACCGGGACCAAGAGACCCAGTACTTC; CDR3 protein: CASSYRDQETQYF
clone size: few; J gene: TRBJ2-7; D gene: .; V gene: TRBV7-3; CDR3 length: 13; CDR3 DNA: TGTGCCAGCAGCTCCTTGGACCGGAACGAGCAGTACTTC; CDR3 protein: CASSSLDRNEQYF
clone size: .; J gene: TRBJ2-7; D gene: TRBD1; V gene: TRBV13; CDR3 length: 17; CDR3 DNA: TGTGCCAGCAGCTTAGCCCCGACAGGGGGTCTACCCTACGAGCAGTACTTC; CDR3 protein: CASSLAPTGGLPYEQYF
clone size: .; J gene: TRBJ2-5; D gene: .; V gene: TRBV28; CDR3 length: 14; CDR3 DNA: TGTGCCAGCAGTTTATCCGCATTCCGAGAGACCCAGTACTTC; CDR3 protein: CASSLSAFRETQYF
clone size: .; J gene: TRBJ2-3; D gene: .; V gene: TRBV21-1; CDR3 length: 14; CDR3 DNA: TGTGCCAGCAAGAGAGCGGGGACCACAGATACGCAGTATTTT; CDR3 protein: CASKRAGTTDTQYF
clone size: .; J gene: TRBJ2-2; D gene: .; V gene: TRBV6-4; CDR3 length: 13; CDR3 DNA: TGTGCCAGCAGTGACGGAAGCACCGGGGAGCTGTTTTTT; CDR3 protein: CASSDGSTGELFF
clone size: few; J gene: TRBJ2-3; D gene: .; V gene: TRBV9; CDR3 length: 15; CDR3 DNA: TGTGCCAGCAGCAACACAGGGTTTGACCCAGATACGCAGTATTTT; CDR3 protein: CASSNTGFDPDTQYF
clone size: .; J gene: TRBJ2-5; D gene: .; V gene: TRBV7-7; CDR3 length: 13; CDR3 DNA: TGTGCCAGCAGCCCAGACTTACAAGAGACCCAGTACTTC; CDR3 protein: CASSPDLQETQYF
clone size: .; J gene: TRBJ2-7; D gene: .; V gene: TRBV5-4; CDR3 length: 11; CDR3 DNA: TGTGCCAGCAGCTCCTCCTACGAGCAGTACTTC; CDR3 protein: CASSSSYEQYF
clone size: .; J gene: TRBJ1-2; D gene: .; V gene: TRBV13; CDR3 length: 17; CDR3 DNA: TGTGCCAGCAGCTTAGGCCGGGGGACTAACCCTAACTATGGCTACACCTTC; CDR3 protein: CASSLGRGTNPNYGYTF
clone size: .; J gene: TRBJ2-7; D gene: TRBD2; V gene: TRBV27; CDR3 length: 16; CDR3 DNA: TGTGCCAGCAGTTTCAGGGCTAGCGGGAGTCGGTACGAGCAGTACTTC; CDR3 protein: CASSFRASGSRYEQYF
clone size: .; J gene: TRBJ2-7; D gene: .; V gene: TRBV13; CDR3 length: 17; CDR3 DNA: TGTGCCAGCAGCCGGGGGCCATGGGCCCCCACCGACTACGAGCAGTACTTC; CDR3 protein: CASSRGPWAPTDYEQYF
clone size: .; J gene: TRBJ2-7; D gene: .; V gene: TRBV2; CDR3 length: 14; CDR3 DNA: TGTGCCAGCAGTGAAGGCGGGCCCTCCTACGAGCAGTACTTC; CDR3 protein: CASSEGGPSYEQYF
clone size: .; J gene: TRBJ1-3; D gene: .; V gene: TRBV5-1; CDR3 length: 14; CDR3 DNA: TGCGCCAGCAGCTTAGGGTTTTCTGGAAACACCATATATTTT; CDR3 protein: CASSLGFSGNTIYF
clone size: .; J gene: TRBJ1-2; D gene: .; V gene: TRBV6-1; CDR3 length: 17; CDR3 DNA: TGTGCCAGCAGTGAAATGAGGGTGGGTCTAGCTAACTATGGCTACACCTTC; CDR3 protein: CASSEMRVGLANYGYTF
clone size: once; J gene: TRBJ2-5; D gene: TRBD2; V gene: TRBV5-4; CDR3 length: 17; CDR3 DNA: TGTGCCAGCAGCCTGAGTAGCGGGGGGTTTTGGGTAGAGACCCAGTACTTC; CDR3 protein: CASSLSSGGFWVETQYF
clone size: .; J gene: TRBJ1-6; D gene: TRBD1; V gene: TRBV13; CDR3 length: 15; CDR3 DNA: TGTGCCAGCAGCACAGGGACAGGGGGTAATTCACCCCTCCACTTT; CDR3 protein: CASSTGTGGNSPLHF
clone size: few; J gene: TRBJ1-1; D gene: .; V gene: TRBV29-1; CDR3 length: 12; CDR3 DNA: TGCAGCGTAGCCGGCTCGAACACTGAAGCTTTCTTT; CDR3 protein: CSVAGSNTEAFF
clone size: few; J gene: TRBJ1-1; D gene: .; V gene: TRBV9; CDR3 length: 13; CDR3 DNA: TGTGCCAGCAGCGTAGCGCTAAACACTGAAGCTTTCTTT; CDR3 protein: CASSVALNTEAFF
clone size: .; J gene: TRBJ2-7; D gene: .; V gene: TRBV19; CDR3 length: 10; CDR3 DNA: TGTGCCTGGGTTGGCGACGAGCAGTACTTC; CDR3 protein: CAWVGDEQYF
clone size: .; J gene: TRBJ2-1; D gene: .; V gene: TRBV5-1; CDR3 length: 13; CDR3 DNA: TGCGCCAGCAGCTTCGGGACTTACAATGAGCAGTTCTTC; CDR3 protein: CASSFGTYNEQFF
clone size: .; J gene: TRBJ2-6; D gene: .; V gene: TRBV5-8; CDR3 length: 14; CDR3 DNA: TGTGCCAGCACCCTCGACTCTGGGGCCAACGTCCTGACTTTC; CDR3 protein: CASTLDSGANVLTF
clone size: once; J gene: TRBJ2-5; D gene: .; V gene: TRBV14; CDR3 length: 15; CDR3 DNA: TGTGCCAGCAGCTTCCGAGGGGGGGCCGGAGAGACCCAGTACTTC; CDR3 protein: CASSFRGGAGETQYF
clone size: .; J gene: TRBJ2-7; D gene: TRBD2; V gene: TRBV10-1; CDR3 length: 15; CDR3 DNA: TGCGCCAGCAGTGAATCCCGGGGACTAGCGTTCGAGCAGTACTTC; CDR3 protein: CASSESRGLAFEQYF
clone size: .; J gene: TRBJ2-7; D gene: .; V gene: TRBV6-1; CDR3 length: 14; CDR3 DNA: TGTGCCAGCACCCGAGTCTACCTGGACTACGAGCAGTACTTC; CDR3 protein: CASTRVYLDYEQYF
clone size: once; J gene: TRBJ1-4; D gene: .; V gene: TRBV5-4; CDR3 length: 14; CDR3 DNA: TGTGCCAGCAGCTTGGGTCAGGGCAGCGAAAAACTGTTTTTT; CDR3 protein: CASSLGQGSEKLFF
clone size: .; J gene: TRBJ2-2; D gene: TRBD1; V gene: TRBV4-1; CDR3 length: 15; CDR3 DNA: TGCGCCAGCAGCCAAAGGACAGGGCTTACCGGGGAGCTGTTTTTT; CDR3 protein: CASSQRTGLTGELFF
clone size: .; J gene: TRBJ2-5; D gene: .; V gene: TRBV15; CDR3 length: 16; CDR3 DNA: TGTGCCACCAGCAGAGATGTAGCGGTTAACCAAGAGACCCAGTACTTC; CDR3 protein: CATSRDVAVNQETQYF
clone size: few; J gene: TRBJ2-7; D gene: .; V gene: TRBV14; CDR3 length: 14; CDR3 DNA: TGTGCCAGCAGCCAAGAGCAGGGCTCCTACGAGCAGTACTTC; CDR3 protein: CASSQEQGSYEQYF
clone size: few; J gene: TRBJ2-7; D gene: TRBD1; V gene: TRBV2; CDR3 length: 14; CDR3 DNA: TGTGCCAGCAAGGGGGCGATCCTTTCCTACGAGCAGTACTTC; CDR3 protein: CASKGAILSYEQYF
clone size: .; J gene: TRBJ2-2; D gene: .; V gene: TRBV27; CDR3 length: 15; CDR3 DNA: TGTGCCAGCAGGCGGACCAGATCTTCCACCGGGGAGCTGTTTTTT; CDR3 protein: CASRRTRSSTGELFF
clone size: .; J gene: TRBJ2-6; D gene: .; V gene: TRBV5-6; CDR3 length: 15; CDR3 DNA: TGTGCCAGCAGCTTCGGTAGGGACGGGGCCAACGTCCTGACTTTC; CDR3 protein: CASSFGRDGANVLTF
clone size: .; J gene: TRBJ2-7; D gene: TRBD2; V gene: TRBV4-3; CDR3 length: 19; CDR3 DNA: TGCGCCAGCAGCCAAGTCATGCGTCGCGGCGGGAGAACCGCCTACGAGCAGTACTTC; CDR3 protein: CASSQVMRRGGRTAYEQYF
clone size: .; J gene: TRBJ2-7; D gene: TRBD1; V gene: TRBV4-1; CDR3 length: 14; CDR3 DNA: TGCGCCAGCAGCGAAGACAGGGGCGTCGACGAGCAGTACTTC; CDR3 protein: CASSEDRGVDEQYF
clone size: .; J gene: TRBJ2-2; D gene: .; V gene: TRBV5-1; CDR3 length: 18; CDR3 DNA: TGCGCCAGCAGCCCCAGTGGCGGCGTGGGGACTGGGTCCGGGGAGCTGTTTTTT; CDR3 protein: CASSPSGGVGTGSGELFF
clone size: .; J gene: TRBJ1-5; D gene: .; V gene: TRBV19; CDR3 length: 12; CDR3 DNA: TGTGCCAGTAGTATAACCGATCAGCCCCAGCATTTT; CDR3 protein: CASSITDQPQHF
clone size: once; J gene: TRBJ1-1; D gene: TRBD1; V gene: TRBV5-1; CDR3 length: 17; CDR3 DNA: TGCGCCAGCAGCCTGGGGACAGGGCGAATTATGAACACTGAAGCTTTCTTT; CDR3 protein: CASSLGTGRIMNTEAFF
clone size: .; J gene: TRBJ2-5; D gene: .; V gene: TRBV18; CDR3 length: 14; CDR3 DNA: TGTGCCAGCTCACATTCGTCCGAGGCAGAGACCCAGTACTTC; CDR3 protein: CASSHSSEAETQYF
clone size: few; J gene: TRBJ2-3; D gene: .; V gene: TRBV4-1; CDR3 length: 17; CDR3 DNA: TGCGCCAGCAGCCGACAAAATTCAGGGTTTGGCCCAGATACGCAGTATTTT; CDR3 protein: CASSRQNSGFGPDTQYF
clone size: .; J gene: TRBJ1-2; D gene: .; V gene: TRBV5-8; CDR3 length: 15; CDR3 DNA: TGTGCCAGCAGCGCGTTAGGGGCCGAGAACTATGGCTACACCTTC; CDR3 protein: CASSALGAENYGYTF
clone size: .; J gene: TRBJ2-3; D gene: .; V gene: TRBV5-1; CDR3 length: 19; CDR3 DNA: TGCGCCAGCAGCTTGCGTACTTGGGACCCCGACGTGATGAGGAATACGCAGTATTTT; CDR3 protein: CASSLRTWDPDVMRNTQYF
clone size: .; J gene: TRBJ1-1; D gene: TRBD1; V gene: TRBV15; CDR3 length: 15; CDR3 DNA: TGTGCCACCAGCAGAGCTACAGGGGGCATCCCTGAAGCTTTCTTT; CDR3 protein: CATSRATGGIPEAFF
clone size: .; J gene: TRBJ2-4; D gene: .; V gene: TRBV18; CDR3 length: 15; CDR3 DNA: TGTGCCAGCTCACCGAATCAGGGGTCCAAAAACATTCAGTACTTC; CDR3 protein: CASSPNQGSKNIQYF
clone size: .; J gene: TRBJ2-1; D gene: .; V gene: TRBV6-1; CDR3 length: 15; CDR3 DNA: TGTGCCAGCAGTGAAGTAACGGGAGCGTTTGATGAGCAGTTCTTC; CDR3 protein: CASSEVTGAFDEQFF
clone size: .; J gene: TRBJ2-7; D gene: TRBD2; V gene: TRBV7-6; CDR3 length: 15; CDR3 DNA: TGTGCCAGCAGCTTAGCCGGGACTAGCAGGCACGAGCAGTACTTC; CDR3 protein: CASSLAGTSRHEQYF
clone size: .; J gene: TRBJ1-5; D gene: .; V gene: TRBV5-8; CDR3 length: 15; CDR3 DNA: TGTGCCAGCAGCCGGCGAGGGTATAGCAATCAGCCCCAGCATTTT; CDR3 protein: CASSRRGYSNQPQHF